This T cell receptor beta chain was documented in a study of molecular identifiers for immune sequencing clone quantification. Study observations and caveats: With a barcode shared among identical TCR molecules, highly expanded clone sizes could be underestimated.

Trimming removed 3 bases from V and 2 bases from J, with 6 bases in between. Germline CDR1 SEHNR, CDR2 FQNEAQ (reference sequence). The CDR3 spans 13 residues. Previously described methods and listed TCR primers were used for bulk TCR libraries. TCRdb called the PCR reads again in MiXCR, with one record for every CDR3 protein. The table has some 580,000 distinct CDR3 sequences, about 25% seen once. This clonotype was seen many times. Its matching antigen is unknown. Specimen: naive CD8+ T cells from blood, with Jurkat cell RNA spiked in. Subset meaning: FACS-sorted CD8+CD4-CCR7+CD45RA+ naive T cells. This receptor was identified in a human donor in good health. Some libraries in this study had Jurkat cell RNA spiked in. The V call is TRBV7-9, the J call TRBJ2-3; D ambiguous. Here the CDR3 reads CASSFPHTDTQYF. The CDR3 DNA reads TGTGCCAGCAGCTTCCCTCACACAGATACGCAGTATTTT.